The rows below give T cell receptor beta chains drawn from one sample of a study of blood T cell repertoires in COVID-19. Data came from immunoSEQ multiplex PCR; TCRdb stores just in-frame clones and leaves some out. Found here are over 200,000 clones, roughly 80% of them singletons; the top ten hold about 1.8%. Sequencing was done on a sample of PBMCs or T cells enriched from blood (not recorded which). The receptor source for this set is a man between 60 and 70 years old who had recovered from COVID-19. The CDR3 runs from the conserved cysteine through the conserved F or W. The D gene is left open where the match is weak. Only part of the rows carry a size: once, few, many, or a class if the clone is expanded.

.	TRBV5-1	TRBD1	TRBJ2-1	TGCGCCAGCAGCATCGGGACAGGTTCCTACAATGAGCAGTTCTTC	CASSIGTGSYNEQFF
.	TRBV6-2/TRBV6-3	TRBD2	TRBJ2-5	TGTGCCAGCAGTTACAGCGGGGCCCAAGAGACCCAGTACTTC	CASSYSGAQETQYF
.	TRBV7-9	.	TRBJ1-2	TGTGCCAGCAGCTTGAAACAGGGACCCTACGGCTACACCTTC	CASSLKQGPYGYTF
.	TRBV6-1	TRBD1	TRBJ2-7	TGTGCCAGCAGTGTAGAATGGGACAGCACCTCCTACGAGCAGTACTTC	CASSVEWDSTSYEQYF
.	TRBV7-9	TRBD2	TRBJ2-1	TGTGCCAGCAGCCTAACTAGCGGGGGGGCCTGGAATGAGCAGTTCTTC	CASSLTSGGAWNEQFF
.	TRBV5-8	TRBD1	TRBJ2-1	TGTGCCAGCAGTTCCGGGACAGGGTACAATGAGCAGTTCTTC	CASSSGTGYNEQFF
.	TRBV6-5	.	TRBJ1-6	TGTGCCACCACCCGCGGGGGACCGGATAATTCACCCCTCCACTTT	CATTRGGPDNSPLHF
.	TRBV27	TRBD2	TRBJ2-1	TGTGCCAGCAGTTCCCTGCGGGGGGGCCCCGATGAGCAGTTCTTC	CASSSLRGGPDEQFF
.	TRBV4-1	TRBD1	TRBJ2-6	TGCGCCAGCAGCCAGGGGGACAGCTACTCTGGGGCCAACGTCCTGACTTTC	CASSQGDSYSGANVLTF
.	TRBV5-1	TRBD1	TRBJ1-2	TGCGCCAGCAGCTTTCTTCAAACCGACAGGGATCGGCTCTATGGCTACACCTTC	CASSFLQTDRDRLYGYTF
.	TRBV5-4	.	TRBJ1-1	TGTGCCAGCAGCTTGGGGGAGGGGGTGCGGCACACTGAAGCTTTCTTT	CASSLGEGVRHTEAFF
many	TRBV30	TRBD1	TRBJ1-3	TGTGCCTGGGATGGGACAGACTCTGGAAACACCATATATTTT	CAWDGTDSGNTIYF